This passage covers 25 T cell receptor beta chains from one sample sequenced in a study of T cell responses to AZD1222 COVID-19 vaccine. Produced via immunoSEQ multiplex PCR; TCRdb's table is partial and in-frame only. The profile shows 130,000 to 150,000 clones, 82% of them singletons. Sequencing was performed on peripheral blood, taken on day 0 of MenACWY control vaccination. Every receptor here comes from an adult in good health.

The chain carries TRBV3-1 (or the pseudogene TRBV3-2) and TRBJ2-1; D gene unclear. Germline CDR1 LGHDT, CDR2 YNNKEL (reference sequence). V lost 1 base to trimming and J lost 9 bases, with 10 bases between them. This CDR3 contains 13 residues. The CDR3 loop reads CASSQGLVGEQFF. The CDR3 nucleotides read TGTGCCAGCAGCCAAGGTCTTGTCGGTGAGCAGTTCTTC.

The rearrangement uses TRBV5-1 and TRBJ2-1; D gene uncertain. Germline loops: CDR1 SGHRS, CDR2 YFSETQ. V gave up 4 bases and J gave up 0 bases, with 8 bases separating them. CDR3 length equals 14 residues. CDR3 coding DNA: TGCGCCAGCAGCCCGACCAGCTCCTACAATGAGCAGTTCTTC. Translated: CASSPTSSYNEQFF. Based on the CDR3 plus reference TRBV5-1 and TRBJ2-1, the full variable domain is KAGVTQTPRYLIKTRGQQVTLSCSPISGHRSVSWYQQTPGQGLQFLFEYFSETQRNKGNFPGRFSGRQFSNSRSEMNVSTLELGDSALYLCASSPTSSYNEQFFGPGTRLTVL.

The chain couples TRBV4-2 to TRBJ2-1, with D perhaps TRBD2 (7 bases). Trimming removed 0 bases at V and 9 bases at J, with 12 bases between. Germline V gene sequence: CDR1 LGHNA, CDR2 YNFKEQ. This CDR3 comprises 14 residues. CDR3 region: CASSQDRGTTEQFF. As DNA, the CDR3 is TGTGCCAGCAGCCAAGATAGGGGGACTACTGAGCAGTTCTTC.

The chain carries TRBV5-1 and TRBJ2-6; 7 positions agree with TRBD2. Germline V gives CDR1 SGHRS, CDR2 YFSETQ. V lost 0 bases to trimming and J lost 4 bases; unmatched junction nucleotides: 10. This CDR3 region has 18 residues. The CDR3 DNA sequence: TGCGCCAGCAGCTTGGGGACTAGAGTTAATGCGGGGGCCAACGTCCTGACTTTC. It specifies CASSLGTRVNAGANVLTF.

This chain links TRBV5-6 with TRBJ2-7; D assignment may be TRBD1 or TRBD2 (5 bases each). CDR1 SGHDT and CDR2 YYEEEE come from the germline V gene. The CDR3 covers 14 residues. V was pared by 2 bases and J by 1 base, with 10 bases between. The CDR3 bases are TGTGCCAGCAGCTTCGTCGGGGCTTCCTACGAGCAGTACGTC. This sequence encodes CASSFVGASYEQYV.

This clone was recorded once. The chain couples TRBV5-6 to TRBJ2-1; 9 bases are a match to TRBD1. Germline V gene sequence: CDR1 SGHDT, CDR2 YYEEEE. After removal of 4 bases from V and 9 bases from J, the junction contained 8 bases not matched to a gene. CDR3 length equals 14 residues. The CDR3 loop is CASSPDRGTGEQFF. The CDR3 DNA reads as TGTGCCAGCAGCCCGGACAGGGGAACTGGTGAGCAGTTCTTC.

This sequence joins TRBV28 and TRBJ1-4; 8 positions agree with TRBD1. The CDR3 sequence is 12 residues long. V lost 5 bases, J lost 7 bases, and 0 bases stayed unmatched. Germline loops: CDR1 MDHEN, CDR2 SYDVKM. This chain's CDR3 is CASSGQGEKLFF. The CDR3 DNA is TGTGCCAGCAGTGGACAGGGTGAAAAACTGTTTTTT.

This chain connects TRBV3-1 (or the pseudogene TRBV3-2) to TRBJ2-5; D ambiguous. Germline-derived CDR1 and CDR2 are LGHDT and YNNKEL (reference sequence). The CDR3 covers 13 residues. V was pared by 4 bases and J by 1 base, with 7 bases between. The CDR3 loop reads CASSLPIQETQYF. Here the CDR3 DNA reads TGTGCCAGCAGCCTCCCCATCCAAGAGACCCAGTACTTC.

V and J are TRBV2 and TRBJ1-1; 11 positions match TRBD1. Per germline, CDR1 SNHLY and CDR2 FYNNEI. CDR3 length: 16 residues. V trimming: 3 bases; J trimming: 0 bases; junction bases outside the gene matches: 3. CDR3 in amino acids: CASSDRTGGVNTEAFF. The CDR3 nucleotides read TGTGCCAGCAGTGACCGGACAGGGGGCGTGAACACTGAAGCTTTCTTT.

This chain joins TRBV5-1 and TRBJ2-1; a weak D match, TRBD1 (5 bases). The germline V gene encodes CDR1 SGHRS and CDR2 YFSETQ. The V end lost 1 base, the J end lost 8 bases, and 10 bases lay between the germline ends. There are 13 residues in the CDR3. In DNA form, the CDR3 reads TGCGCCAGCAGCTTGACAGGAGTAGATGAGCAGTTCTTC. It codes for CASSLTGVDEQFF.

The chain couples TRBV5-1 to TRBJ1-5; TRBD1 is a possible D gene (6 bases). CDR1 is SGHRS, CDR2 YFSETQ, per germline. The CDR3 runs 15 residues. Trimming took 2 bases from V and 5 from J, leaving 14 bases between them. The CDR3 is CASSFGGGVDQPQHF. CDR3 sequence (DNA): TGCGCCAGCAGCTTTGGTGGGGGCGTTGATCAGCCCCAGCATTTT.

The chain carries TRBV3-1 (or the pseudogene TRBV3-2) and TRBJ2-7; TRBD2 matches 7 bases. Germline CDR1 LGHDT, CDR2 YNNKEL (reference sequence). The CDR3 consists of 15 residues. With V trimmed by 0 bases and J by 3 bases, 5 bases remained unmatched. The CDR3 nucleotides read TGTGCCAGCAGCCAAGATAGGTCGGGGGGCTACGAGCAGTACTTC. Protein: CASSQDRSGGYEQYF.

This chain uses TRBV6-6 with TRBJ2-4, with a tentative D call TRBD2 (6 bases). Deletions cut 6 bases from V and 6 bases from J, with 9 bases between. Germline assignment: CDR1 MNHNY and CDR2 SVGAGI (reference sequence). The CDR3 runs 12 residues. In DNA form, the CDR3 reads TGTGCCAGCAGAGGGGACTTAAACATTCAGTACTTC. As protein: CASRGDLNIQYF.

V is TRBV27 and J is TRBJ2-2, with no clear D. Germline V gene lookup returns CDR1 MNHEY and CDR2 SMNVEV (reference sequence). The CDR3 extends over 14 amino acids. V lost 6 bases, J lost 1 base, and 9 bases lay in between. CDR3 sequence reads: CASSWTGNTGELFF. CDR3 sequence (DNA): TGTGCCAGCAGCTGGACCGGGAACACCGGGGAGCTGTTTTTT.

This clone appeared a few times. The chain carries TRBV11-2 and TRBJ1-3; D gene unclear. The CDR3 runs to 16 residues. V lost 1 base to trimming and J lost 2 bases, with 12 bases between them. In germline, CDR1 is SGHAT, CDR2 FQNNGV. The CDR3 spells CASSLGPEVAGNTIYF. CDR3 bases: TGTGCCAGCAGCTTAGGTCCGGAGGTGGCTGGAAACACCATATATTTT. Drawing the rest from reference TRBV11-2 and TRBJ1-3, the complete variable domain is EAGVAQSPRYKIIEKRQSVAFWCNPISGHATLYWYQQILGQGPKLLIQFQNNGVVDDSQLPKDRFSAERLKGVDSTLKIQPAKLEDSAVYLCASSLGPEVAGNTIYFGEGSWLTVV.

A single count supports this clone. Other DNA sequences of this sample code for an identical CDR3. The V call is TRBV6-5, the J call TRBJ1-4, with D perhaps matching TRBD1 (5 bases). From germline, CDR1 is MNHEY and CDR2 SVGAGI. This CDR3 is 15 amino acids long. The V and J ends lost 0 bases and 2 bases respectively, with 7 bases between them. CDR3 protein: CASSYSGGTNEKLFF. The CDR3, as DNA: TGTGCCAGCAGTTACTCGGGGGGTACTAATGAAAAACTGTTTTTT.

This chain joins TRBV18 and TRBJ1-2; 8 nucleotides line up with TRBD1. The germline V gene has CDR1 KGHSH and CDR2 LQKENI. V was pared by 2 bases and J by 5 bases, with 13 bases of the junction left unmatched. This CDR3 is built from 17 residues. The CDR3 loop reads CASSPAGQGSGGYGYTF. The CDR3 nucleotides are TGTGCCAGCTCACCAGCCGGACAGGGATCGGGCGGGTATGGCTACACCTTC.

This chain joins TRBV29-1 and TRBJ2-3, with 9 bases lining up with TRBD1. This CDR3 has 15 amino acids. V shed 4 bases and J 4 bases; nucleotides not matched to a gene: 9. Germline V gene sequence: CDR1 SQVTM, CDR2 ANQGSEA. This CDR3 reads CSVASRQGGADTQYF. The CDR3 DNA is TGCAGCGTTGCGAGTAGACAGGGGGGCGCAGATACGCAGTATTTT.

V and J are TRBV13 and TRBJ2-1; D perhaps matches TRBD2 (5 bases). V was cut by 2 bases and J by 5 bases, with 7 bases left in between. Per the germline V gene, CDR1 is PRHDT and CDR2 is FYEKMQ (reference sequence). The CDR3 contains 13 residues. In DNA form, the CDR3 reads TGTGCCAGCAGCTTATGGCGGGACAATGAGCAGTTCTTC. Its protein product is CASSLWRDNEQFF.

The V call is TRBV7-2, the J call TRBJ2-7, with D unresolved. The CDR3 contains 14 residues. Per germline, CDR1 SGHTA and CDR2 FQGNSA. V lost 1 base to trimming and J lost 4 bases, with 11 bases between them. The CDR3 DNA follows: TGTGCCAGCAGCTTAGGAAGTGGTCGGTACGAGCAGTACTTC. Its protein product is CASSLGSGRYEQYF.

The CDR3 spells CASNSRTGTSGYSNTGELFF. For the CDR3, the DNA is TGCGCCAGCAATAGCAGAACCGGGACTAGCGGGTATTCGAACACCGGGGAGCTGTTTTTT. V is TRBV5-1 and J is TRBJ2-2; 12 bases are a match to TRBD2. This CDR3 is built from 20 residues. The germline gives CDR1 SGHRS, CDR2 YFSETQ. Trimming removed 6 bases from V and 0 bases from J; junction bases left unmatched: 15.

The chain has TRBV29-1 and TRBJ1-1, with no clear D. CDR1 is SQVTM and CDR2 is ANQGSEA in the germline V gene. V was pared by 2 bases and J by 10 bases, with 11 bases between. This CDR3 region has 11 residues. CDR3 loop: CSVEPTRGAFF. The CDR3 DNA reads TGCAGCGTTGAACCAACCCGAGGAGCTTTCTTT.

The rearrangement links TRBV11-1 to TRBJ2-7, with 7 bases identical to TRBD2. J lost 6 bases, V lost 5 bases, and 16 bases had no gene match. This CDR3 spans 16 amino acids. Germline V gene lookup returns CDR1 SGHAT and CDR2 FQDESV (reference sequence). CDR3 in amino acids: CASSRSSLAHPFEQYF. The CDR3 DNA reads TGTGCCAGCAGCCGATCCTCACTAGCGCATCCCTTCGAGCAGTACTTC.

The V gene is TRBV10-3, the J gene TRBJ1-1, with 7 bases fitting TRBD1. CDR1 is ENHRY, CDR2 SYGVKD, per germline. There are 17 residues in the CDR3. V lost 3 bases, J lost 4 bases, and 14 bases stayed unmatched. The CDR3 DNA follows: TGTGCCATCAGTGAAGGAAATCGAGGAAAGGGGGCCACTGAAGCTTTCTTT. It codes for CAISEGNRGKGATEAFF.

The chain is built from TRBV5-1 and TRBJ1-1; 10 bases are shared with TRBD1. V was clipped by 5 bases and J by 8 bases; unmatched bases: 3. CDR1 SGHRS and CDR2 YFSETQ come from the germline V gene. This CDR3 contains 12 residues. Here the CDR3 DNA reads TGCGCCAGCAGGGGGGACAGGGGAGAAGCTTTCTTT. Protein sequence: CASRGDRGEAFF.